Presented here are 6 T cell receptor beta chains from one specimen sequenced in a study of T cells after yellow fever vaccination (dated by TCRdb to about 2019). The library was prepared using 5' RACE. The reads were generated on an Illumina NovaSeq 6000. TCRdb passed the public sequencing reads through fastp at Q25 and MiXCR, retaining productive beta sequences. All rows with the same CDR3 protein become a single entry with the most common DNA and genes. The sample table contains some 200,000 distinct CDR3 sequences; only one count was recorded for around 3.1% of them. Around 3.3% of the sample is taken by the ten largest. This specimen's treatment or condition label, interpreted: live attenuated yellow fever vaccine strain. The sequencing used CD4+ T cells sorted from PBMCs, collected 10 days after the yellow fever booster vaccination. The receptors shown here come from a man between 18 and 29 years old who received the YFV17D yellow fever vaccine.

This clonotype has just a few counts. The CDR3 loop reads CASSPTAGEQYF. The CDR3 region has the DNA TGTGCCAGCTCACCAACCGCGGGAGAACAGTACTTC. The chain has TRBV18 and TRBJ2-7, with 7 positions matching TRBD2. The CDR3 totals 12 residues. From germline, CDR1 is KGHSH and CDR2 LQKENI. Trimming took 2 bases from V and 10 from J; bases not matched to a gene: 5.

This clonotype was seen at least ten times. The chain carries TRBV5-1 and TRBJ2-5; D perhaps matches TRBD1 (5 bases). Germline V gene sequence: CDR1 SGHRS, CDR2 YFSETQ. The CDR3 loop spans 15 amino acids. V lost 0 bases to trimming and J lost 5 bases, with 14 bases between them. The CDR3, as DNA: TGCGCCAGCAGCTTGGACTCAGGGCCAGGGGAGACCCAGTACTTC. This sequence encodes CASSLDSGPGETQYF.

This clonotype was seen repeatedly, ten times or more. The gene calls are TRBV7-9 and TRBJ2-5; 7 bases map to TRBD2. The CDR3 is made up of 14 amino acids. Germline V gene data show CDR1 as SEHNR and CDR2 as FQNEAQ (reference sequence). The V and J ends lost 3 bases and 3 bases, in that order; junction bases with no gene match: 4. As DNA, the CDR3 is TGTGCCAGCAGCTTCAGACGGGGGGAAGAGACCCAGTACTTC. Amino acids: CASSFRRGEETQYF. The complete variable domain, with remaining parts taken from reference TRBV7-9 and TRBJ2-5, reads DTGVSQNPRHKITKRGQNVTFRCDPISEHNRLYWYRQTLGQGPEFLTYFQNEAQLEKSRLLSDRFSAERPKGSFSTLEIQRTEQGDSAMYLCASSFRRGEETQYFGPGTRLLVL.

This clonotype was observed many times. The chain joins TRBV20-1 to TRBJ1-2; 7 bases match TRBD1. From germline, CDR1 is DFQATT and CDR2 SNEGSKA (reference sequence). V lost 3 bases to trimming and J lost 5 bases; unmatched junction nucleotides: 6. This CDR3 contains 13 residues. In DNA, the CDR3 is TGCAGTGCTAGTTCCGGGACAGAGTATGGCTACACCTTC. It is translated as CSASSGTEYGYTF.

Ten or more counts support this clonotype. The chain couples TRBV6-5 to TRBJ2-6; no reliable D call. CDR1 is MNHEY, CDR2 SVGAGI, per germline. Trimming removed 2 bases at V and 1 base at J, with 6 bases between. This CDR3 has 15 residues. Here the CDR3 reads CASSYDGSGANVLTF. In DNA form, the CDR3 reads TGTGCCAGCAGTTACGACGGGTCTGGGGCCAACGTCCTGACTTTC.

The chain is built from TRBV30 and TRBJ2-7; the match to TRBD2 covers 11 bases. With 1 base clipped from V and 13 bases from J, the junction kept 3 bases outside the gene matches. This CDR3 is 11 amino acids long. CDR1 is GTSNPN, CDR2 SVGIG, per germline (reference sequence). In DNA form, the CDR3 reads TGTGCCTGGAGTGCTAGCGGGGGGCAATACTTC. Its protein is CAWSASGGQYF.